Each of the 27 T cell receptor beta chains below was sequenced from the same sample in a study of CD8+ T cells in alopecia areata. RNA extraction and reverse transcription yielded cDNA as sequencing template. Only in-frame clones appear in the TCRdb table, and some are missing; sequencing was by immunoSEQ multiplex PCR. The top ten clones hold around 5% of a sample with under 250,000 clones, about 61% of them seen once. The sample consisted of CD8+ T cells sorted from blood. These receptors were taken from a human donor in good health.

This chain uses TRBV2 with TRBJ2-3; D remains unclear. Trimming took 8 bases from V and 6 from J, leaving 6 bases between them. The CDR3 consists of 10 residues. Germline loops: CDR1 SNHLY, CDR2 FYNNEI. This CDR3 is CASGRDTQYF. The DNA of the CDR3 is TGTGCCAGCGGCCGGGATACGCAGTATTTT. The whole variable domain, filled in from reference TRBV2 and TRBJ2-3, reads EPEVTQTPSHQVTQMGQEVILRCVPISNHLYFYWYRQILGQKVEFLVSFYNNEISEKSEIFDDQFSVERPDGSNFTLKIRSTKLEDSAMYFCASGRDTQYFGPGTRLTVL.

The chain carries TRBV4-1 and TRBJ1-2; TRBD1 might be the D (6 bases). Trimming pared 4 bases from V and 7 bases from J, leaving 22 bases between. CDR3 length: 16 amino acids. Germline V CDR1 and CDR2: MGHRA, YSYEKL. Here the CDR3 DNA reads TGCGCCAGCAGCCCGGCACAGGGAACCTATCTCAGTGGCTACACCTTC. This sequence encodes CASSPAQGTYLSGYTF.

This clone was detected only once. The chain couples TRBV11-2 to TRBJ2-7, with 9 bases identical to TRBD1. The CDR3 sequence is 15 residues long. The trim removed 5 bases at V and 3 bases at J, leaving 8 bases unmatched. The germline CDR1 and CDR2 sequences are SGHAT and FQNNGV. The CDR3 region is CASSPPDRGNYEQYF. CDR3 nucleotides: TGTGCCAGCAGCCCCCCCGACAGGGGGAACTACGAGCAGTACTTC.

The genes are TRBV30 and TRBJ2-1, with D tentatively TRBD1 (5 bases). V was clipped by 0 bases and J by 4 bases, with 13 bases between them. The CDR3 totals 15 residues. Germline assignment: CDR1 GTSNPN and CDR2 SVGIG (reference sequence). DNA for the CDR3: TGTGCCTGGAGTGTACCAGGGCAAAGGTACAATGAGCAGTTCTTC. This translates into CAWSVPGQRYNEQFF.

There are a few counts of this clone. The gene calls are TRBV13 and TRBJ2-4, with 7 bases identical to TRBD1. CDR1 is PRHDT and CDR2 is FYEKMQ in the germline V gene (reference sequence). The CDR3 contains 13 residues. The V and J ends lost 4 bases and 8 bases, in that order; junction bases with no gene match: 5. CDR3 bases: TGTGCCAGCAGCTCAGACAGGGCACACATTCAGTACTTC. It specifies CASSSDRAHIQYF. Based on the CDR3 plus reference TRBV13 and TRBJ2-4, the full variable domain is AAGVIQSPRHLIKEKRETATLKCYPIPRHDTVYWYQQGPGQDPQFLISFYEKMQSDKGSIPDRFSAQQFSDYHSELNMSSLELGDSALYFCASSSDRAHIQYFGAGTRLSVL.

About this clone itself: Other DNA sequences within the sample encode an identical CDR3. The rearrangement uses TRBV27 and TRBJ2-6; D is perhaps TRBD1 (6 bases). The CDR3 runs 16 residues. CDR1 MNHEY and CDR2 SMNVEV come from the germline V gene (reference sequence). Deletions cut 1 base from V and 0 bases from J, with 7 bases between. The CDR3 sequence is CASSLLGGSGANVLTF. In DNA, the CDR3 is TGTGCCAGCAGTTTATTAGGGGGCTCTGGGGCCAACGTCCTGACTTTC.

This CDR3 reads CASSFEANVLTF. In DNA form, the CDR3 reads TGCGCCAGCAGCTTTGAGGCCAACGTCCTGACTTTC. This sequence joins TRBV5-1 and TRBJ2-6; D is unclear. Germline V CDR1 and CDR2: SGHRS, YFSETQ. V lost 2 bases and J lost 6, with 3 bases in between. This CDR3 has 12 amino acids.

This chain links TRBV29-1 with TRBJ2-7; D ambiguous. The V end was cut by 4 bases, the J end by 2 bases, with 9 bases between. The CDR3 spans 12 residues. Germline CDR1 is SQVTM and CDR2 is ANQGSEA. CDR3 amino acids: CSVVEATYEQYF. CDR3 DNA: TGCAGCGTTGTTGAGGCCACCTACGAGCAGTACTTC.

The chain recombines TRBV6-5 with TRBJ1-2; D is ambiguous. The germline V gene has CDR1 MNHEY and CDR2 SVGAGI. The CDR3 is 12 amino acids. Trimming took off 2 bases at V and 5 bases at J, with 6 bases between the two ends. The CDR3 reads CASSYDGYGYTF. As DNA, the CDR3 is TGTGCCAGCAGTTACGACGGATATGGCTACACCTTC.

The chain employs TRBV6-1 and TRBJ2-7; D call uncertain. Trimming shortened V by 1 base and J by 7 bases, and 14 bases separated the two germline ends. Germline V gene data show CDR1 as MNHNS and CDR2 as SASEGT. CDR3 length equals 14 residues. This chain's CDR3 is CASSEEFVVGEQYF. DNA of the CDR3: TGTGCCAGCAGTGAAGAGTTTGTGGTGGGGGAGCAGTACTTC.

The gene calls are TRBV11-2 and TRBJ2-6; D perhaps matches TRBD1 (6 bases). Germline values: CDR1 SGHAT, CDR2 FQNNGV. CDR3 length: 18 amino acids. Trimming took off 5 bases at V and 0 bases at J, with 17 bases between the two ends. The CDR3, as DNA: TGTGCCAGCAGCCGTGGACAGTTGGTGATCTCTGGGGCCAACGTCCTGACTTTC. Translating it yields CASSRGQLVISGANVLTF.

The rearrangement uses TRBV14 and TRBJ1-1; 9 nucleotides agree with TRBD1. The CDR3 runs 15 residues. Trimming took 4 bases from V and 3 from J; bases not matched to a gene: 6. Germline CDR1 is SGHDN and CDR2 is FVKESK. The CDR3 DNA reads as TGTGCCAGCAGCCTTAACAGGGGGCTTGACACTGAAGCTTTCTTT. This sequence encodes CASSLNRGLDTEAFF. Combining the CDR3 with reference TRBV14 and TRBJ1-1 gives the whole variable domain EAGVTQFPSHSVIEKGQTVTLRCDPISGHDNLYWYRRVMGKEIKFLLHFVKESKQDESGMPNNRFLAERTGGTYSTLKVQPAELEDSGVYFCASSLNRGLDTEAFFGQGTRLTVV.

This clone occurred a few times. The chain recombines TRBV23-1 with TRBJ1-2, with D uncertain. TRBV23-1 is known as an ORF, though its function is uncertain. CDR3 length: 13 residues. Between the trimmed V and J ends, which lost 0 bases and 5 bases, there was a span of 7 bases. The CDR3 coding sequence is TGCGCCAGCAGTCAATCAGGGCAGTATGGCTACACCTTC. Translating gives CASSQSGQYGYTF.

In its sample, this clone was seen a few times. The chain recombines TRBV7-9 with TRBJ2-7; TRBD1 might be the D (5 bases). The CDR3 extends over 11 amino acids. V was trimmed by 4 bases and J by 5 bases, leaving 6 bases between them. The germline V gene has CDR1 SEHNR and CDR2 FQNEAQ (reference sequence). CDR3 nucleotide sequence: TGTGCCAGCAGCTGGGGCGACGAGCAGTACTTC. This translates into CASSWGDEQYF.

This chain uses TRBV29-1 with TRBJ2-5, with D maybe TRBD1 (5 bases). The CDR3 sequence is 14 residues long. Germline CDR1 is SQVTM and CDR2 is ANQGSEA. Trimming pared 6 bases from V and 5 bases from J, leaving 19 bases between. The CDR3 sequence: CSVEWKGFYETQYF. CDR3 coding DNA: TGCAGCGTGGAATGGAAGGGGTTTTACGAGACCCAGTACTTC.

The gene calls are TRBV4-1 and TRBJ1-1; D is unclear. The CDR3 spans 13 residues. Trimming left V 4 bases short and J 0 bases short, with 6 bases between. Germline V gives CDR1 MGHRA, CDR2 YSYEKL. CDR3 residues: CASSLTMNTEAFF. CDR3 bases: TGCGCCAGCAGCCTGACAATGAACACTGAAGCTTTCTTT.

The chain combines TRBV7-2 with TRBJ2-3; D is perhaps TRBD2 (6 bases). In germline, CDR1 is SGHTA, CDR2 FQGNSA. CDR3 length equals 15 residues. Trimming shortened V by 1 base and J by 4 bases, and 12 bases separated the two germline ends. CDR3 loop: CASSLDWSGADTQYF. In nucleotides, the CDR3 is TGTGCCAGCAGCTTAGATTGGTCGGGAGCAGATACGCAGTATTTT.

V and J are TRBV2 and TRBJ2-4; D might be TRBD1 or TRBD2, each matching 5 bases. The V end was cut by 6 bases, the J end by 7 bases, with 19 bases between. Germline lookup yields CDR1 SNHLY and CDR2 FYNNEI. This CDR3 region has 15 residues. CDR3 region: CASSPGTTTPNIQYF. CDR3 coding DNA: TGTGCCAGCAGCCCCGGGACGACTACGCCCAACATTCAGTACTTC.

This clone occurred a few times. The chain joins TRBV5-1 to TRBJ1-1, with 12 bases matching TRBD1. The CDR3 has 17 amino acids. From germline, CDR1 is SGHRS and CDR2 YFSETQ. Trimming cost V 4 bases and J 2 bases; bases outside gene matches: 9. The CDR3 nucleotides are TGCGCCAGCAGCCCCCCCAGGGGGACAGGGGGCAACACTGAAGCTTTCTTT. It translates to CASSPPRGTGGNTEAFF.

The CDR3 here is CASSTRGTATDTQYF. The CDR3 nucleotides are TGTGCCAGCAGCACCAGGGGGACAGCCACAGATACGCAGTATTTT. The rearrangement uses TRBV13 and TRBJ2-3, with 7 bases fitting TRBD1. The V and J ends lost 5 bases and 2 bases, in that order; junction bases with no gene match: 7. Germline loops: CDR1 PRHDT, CDR2 FYEKMQ (reference sequence). The CDR3 consists of 15 residues. The whole variable domain, remainder taken from reference TRBV13 and TRBJ2-3, is AAGVIQSPRHLIKEKRETATLKCYPIPRHDTVYWYQQGPGQDPQFLISFYEKMQSDKGSIPDRFSAQQFSDYHSELNMSSLELGDSALYFCASSTRGTATDTQYFGPGTRLTVL.

The chain has TRBV25-1 and TRBJ2-7; D is ambiguous. CDR3 length: 16 amino acids. V gave up 0 bases and J gave up 3 bases, with 15 bases separating them. Germline V CDR1 and CDR2: MGHDK, SYGVNS. CDR3 region: CASSEYGPRLIYEQYF. The CDR3 DNA reads TGTGCCAGCAGTGAATATGGACCCCGTCTCATCTACGAGCAGTACTTC.

The chain joins TRBV5-6 to TRBJ1-1; D not resolved. The V end lost 0 bases, the J end lost 7 bases, and 4 bases lay between the germline ends. Per germline, CDR1 SGHDT and CDR2 YYEEEE. The CDR3 length is 11 residues. CDR3 bases: TGTGCCAGCAGCTTGGAGGGTGAAGCTTTCTTT. Its protein is CASSLEGEAFF.

The rearrangement joins TRBV9 to TRBJ1-1, with TRBD1 matching over 10 bases. CDR1 and CDR2 from the germline V gene are SGDLS and YYNGEE. This CDR3 comprises 16 residues. Germline trimming cut 2 bases from V and 7 bases from J; bases unmatched to any gene: 11. As DNA, the CDR3 is TGTGCCAGCAGCGTGGCCGGGACAGGGGCTTTCGGTGAAGCTTTCTTT. It codes for CASSVAGTGAFGEAFF. The variable domain in full, with the rest retrieved from reference TRBV9 and TRBJ1-1, is DSGVTQTPKHLITATGQRVTLRCSPRSGDLSVYWYQQSLDQGLQFLIQYYNGEERAKGNILERFSAQQFPDLHSELNLSSLELGDSALYFCASSVAGTGAFGEAFFGQGTRLTVV.

The V and J genes are TRBV29-1 and TRBJ2-7; D not resolved. V shed 6 bases and J shed 3 bases, with 15 bases lying between them. Germline assignment: CDR1 SQVTM and CDR2 ANQGSEA. This CDR3 comprises 13 residues. The CDR3: CSVPAVDGYEQYF. The CDR3 nucleotides are TGCAGCGTCCCGGCGGTGGACGGCTACGAGCAGTACTTC.

This clone was counted between two and nine times. The J gene is TRBJ2-3, the V gene TRBV29-1, with TRBD2 matching 10 bases. The V and J ends lost 7 bases and 4 bases, in that order; junction bases with no gene match: 14. Germline V gives CDR1 SQVTM, CDR2 ANQGSEA. There are 16 residues in the CDR3. CDR3 DNA: TGCAGCGCCGAGGGCCTTAGCGGGGGGCCCGCAGATACGCAGTATTTT. This encodes CSAEGLSGGPADTQYF.

This chain joins TRBV6-5 and TRBJ1-2, with D unresolved. Trimming took off 7 bases at V and 3 bases at J, with 12 bases between the two ends. This CDR3 is 13 amino acids long. Germline V lookup: CDR1 MNHEY, CDR2 SVGAGI. In nucleotides, the CDR3 is TGTGCCAGCACCAACGGGGTCGACTATGGCTACACCTTC. Translating it yields CASTNGVDYGYTF.

This chain joins TRBV7-9 and TRBJ1-1; unclear D gene. Between the trimmed V and J ends, which lost 3 bases and 1 base, there was a span of 6 bases. Per the germline V gene, CDR1 is SEHNR and CDR2 is FQNEAQ (reference sequence). CDR3 length equals 13 residues. Here the CDR3 DNA reads TGTGCCAGCAGCTTCGGTGGGAACACTGAAGCTTTCTTT. It encodes CASSFGGNTEAFF.